This entry describes one T cell receptor beta chain. Libraries were prepared by immunoSEQ multiplex PCR; TCRdb keeps only in-frame clonotypes and omits some of them. The repertoire has some 200,000 clones, about 86% of them found once; the top ten carry roughly 2%. With V trimmed by 4 bases and J by 4 bases, 7 bases remained unmatched. Germline V gene data show CDR1 as SGHNT and CDR2 as YYREEE (reference sequence). This CDR3 has 15 amino acids. The sample belongs to a study of blood T cell repertoires in COVID-19. Study-wide background: COVID-19 samples, acute and convalescent, were from the United States, Italy and Spain. Sources were T cells, B-cell-depleted T cells, or PBMCs; the material itself was cDNA or gDNA.

The clonotype comes from a woman between 50 and 59 years old with acute or convalescent COVID-19. Material: peripheral blood. The chain links TRBV5-4 to TRBJ2-1; 8 bases are a match to TRBD2. CDR3 in amino acids: CASSEGGGQYNEQFF. CDR3 in DNA: TGTGCCAGCAGCGAGGGCGGGGGGCAGTACAATGAGCAGTTCTTC.